A single sample gave rise to the 13 T cell receptor beta chains below, sequenced in a study of beta chain features in type 1 diabetes. Study results and limitations: When Type 1 diabetes patients were examined, their TCRB CDR3s proved moderately but significantly shorter in all four CD4+ subsets.

What was sequenced were expressed TCRB transcripts, since all of the isolated RNA had been reverse transcribed. Repertoires were generated with immunoSEQ multiplex PCR, while TCRdb's copy carries only in-frame clones and drops some. The sample includes 200,000 to 300,000 clones, around 21% seen only once; the top ten take around 0.03%. These receptors' targets are unknown. Sequenced sample: naive CD4+ T cells from blood. The source of these receptors is a woman aged 40-49 years with type 1 diabetes.

There are a few counts of this clone. The same CDR3 can be traced to other DNA sequences in this sample. The genes are TRBV28 and TRBJ1-1, with D maybe TRBD1 (5 bases). Germline CDR1 and CDR2: MDHEN and SYDVKM. The length of the CDR3 is 13 residues. V was cut by 5 bases and J by 2 bases, with 9 bases left in between. Here the CDR3 DNA reads TGTGCCAGCAGTCCTGGACAAAACACTGAAGCTTTCTTT. It is translated as CASSPGQNTEAFF.

This clone was counted between two and nine times. The gene calls are TRBV7-9 and TRBJ2-7; maybe TRBD1 (6 bases). CDR1 and CDR2 (germline): SEHNR, FQNEAQ (reference sequence). This CDR3 is 16 amino acids long. Trimming stripped 2 bases from V and 5 bases from J, with 19 bases between. The CDR3 coding sequence is TGTGCCAGCAGCTTAAAGATGTCCCAGGGGCAGGACGAGCAGTACTTC. Encoded protein: CASSLKMSQGQDEQYF.

This clone was detected only a few times. The rearrangement joins TRBV9 to TRBJ2-7; 7 bases fit TRBD1. This CDR3 is built from 15 residues. CDR1 is SGDLS, CDR2 YYNGEE, per germline. V lost 0 bases, J lost 4 bases, and 7 bases stayed unmatched. The CDR3 nucleotides read TGTGCCAGCAGCGTAGCGTCAGGGGGAAGGTACGAGCAGTACTTC. Translating gives CASSVASGGRYEQYF.

This clone was seen more than once but under ten times. At one boundary the junction diverges from the germline segment, which might be a read error. The CDR3 sequence: CASSPSPVGLAGEAQYF. CDR3 sequence (DNA): TGTGCCAGCAGCCCTAGCCCCGTCGGACTAGCGGGAGAGGCCCAGTACTTC. The V gene is TRBV9, the J gene TRBJ2-5, with 13 bases fitting TRBD2. The germline V gene encodes CDR1 SGDLS and CDR2 YYNGEE. This CDR3 contains 17 residues. The entire variable domain, with the rest obtained from reference TRBV9 and TRBJ2-5, is as follows: DSGVTQTPKHLITATGQRVTLRCSPRSGDLSVYWYQQSLDQGLQFLIQYYNGEERAKGNILERFSAQQFPDLHSELNLSSLELGDSALYFCASSPSPVGLAGEAQYFGPGTRLLVL.

The chain joins TRBV7-2 to TRBJ1-4, with 8 bases fitting TRBD1. The CDR3 consists of 14 residues. Trimming removed 5 bases from V and 7 bases from J; junction bases left unmatched: 6. Looked up from germline, CDR1 is SGHTA and CDR2 is FQGNSA. CDR3 loop: CASSPDRDGEKLFF. DNA for the CDR3: TGTGCCAGCAGCCCGGACAGGGATGGTGAAAAACTGTTTTTT.

This clone was detected only a few times. V and J are TRBV29-1 and TRBJ1-4, with 7 nucleotides matching TRBD1. The CDR3 spans 13 residues. Trimming at V came to 5 bases and at J to 8 bases, leaving 8 bases not matched to a gene. The germline V gene encodes CDR1 SQVTM and CDR2 ANQGSEA. The CDR3 DNA reads as TGCAGCGTTTCCGAGGGGGCACGGGAAAAACTGTTTTTT. It codes for CSVSEGAREKLFF. The full variable domain, its missing parts supplied by reference TRBV29-1 and TRBJ1-4, is SAVISQKPSRDICQRGTSLTIQCQVDSQVTMMFWYRQQPGQSLTLIATANQGSEATYESGFVIDKFPISRPNLTFSTLTVSNMSPEDSSIYLCSVSEGAREKLFFGSGTQLSVL.

The CDR3 region has the DNA TGCGCCAGCAGCACGGGGAGGGATAGCAATCAGCCCCAGCATTTT. This translates into CASSTGRDSNQPQHF. The chain joins TRBV5-1 to TRBJ1-5; D uncertain. CDR3 size: 15 residues. V shed 4 bases and J shed 0 bases, with 11 bases lying between them. Looked up from germline, CDR1 is SGHRS and CDR2 is YFSETQ.

The rearrangement links TRBV27 to TRBJ2-7, with TRBD1 identical over 7 bases. This CDR3 has 14 residues. Unmatched junction bases numbered 7, after V lost 5 bases and J lost 3 bases. Per germline, CDR1 MNHEY and CDR2 SMNVEV (reference sequence). The chain's CDR3 is CASSPRDSLYEQYF. The CDR3 DNA sequence: TGTGCCAGCAGTCCCCGGGACAGTCTCTACGAGCAGTACTTC.

This clone has only a few counts. This chain links TRBV29-1 with TRBJ1-4, with D possibly matching TRBD1 (5 bases). V was trimmed by 7 bases and J by 2 bases, leaving 14 bases between them. From germline, CDR1 is SQVTM and CDR2 ANQGSEA. This CDR3 is 14 amino acids long. DNA of the CDR3: TGCAGCGCTAGCAAGCGGGGCACTAATGAAAAACTGTTTTTT. This codes for CSASKRGTNEKLFF. The full variable domain, rest sourced from reference TRBV29-1 and TRBJ1-4, is SAVISQKPSRDICQRGTSLTIQCQVDSQVTMMFWYRQQPGQSLTLIATANQGSEATYESGFVIDKFPISRPNLTFSTLTVSNMSPEDSSIYLCSASKRGTNEKLFFGSGTQLSVL.

The chain has TRBV29-1 and TRBJ1-2; 7 nucleotides agree with TRBD1. Trimming at V came to 4 bases and at J to 3 bases, leaving 8 bases not matched to a gene. This CDR3 has 14 amino acids. Germline assignment: CDR1 SQVTM and CDR2 ANQGSEA. CDR3 DNA sequence: TGCAGCGTTGGGTCCTTCGGGACAGACTATGGCTACACCTTC. Its translation is CSVGSFGTDYGYTF.

V and J are TRBV28 and TRBJ1-2, with TRBD1 matching over 10 bases. Losses at the gene ends were 4 bases for V and 8 bases for J; bases not matched to a gene: 7. Germline CDR1 reads MDHEN; CDR2 reads SYDVKM. This CDR3 contains 14 residues. The CDR3 spells CASSWDRGMGGYTF. The CDR3 nucleotides are TGTGCCAGCAGTTGGGACAGGGGAATGGGAGGCTACACCTTC.

The rearrangement uses TRBV2 and TRBJ1-1; TRBD1 might be the D (6 bases). The germline gives CDR1 SNHLY, CDR2 FYNNEI. The CDR3 has 11 residues. The germline V and J ends were trimmed by 7 bases and 11 bases, with 14 bases remaining between them. CDR3 sequence (DNA): TGTGCCAGCACAACAGGGTTTAACGCTTTCTTT. The encoded protein is CASTTGFNAFF.

This chain joins TRBV5-6 and TRBJ1-2; 7 bases match TRBD1. Germline V lookup: CDR1 SGHDT, CDR2 YYEEEE. The V gene end was trimmed by 0 bases and the J gene end by 3 bases; junction bases not matched to a gene: 11. The CDR3 sequence is 17 residues long. The CDR3 DNA follows: TGTGCCAGCAGCTTGGATCCGGGACAGCCTATGGACTATGGCTACACCTTC. Its translation is CASSLDPGQPMDYGYTF.